This T cell receptor (beta chain) was recovered during a study of shared T cell receptors in the human thymus. The assay was immunoSEQ multiplex PCR, and TCRdb's table has in-frame clones only and misses some. The sample yields hundreds of thousands of clones, 75% to 85% seen once. The ends lost 7 bases at V and 8 bases at J; junction bases unmatched: 8. This CDR3 comprises 14 residues. CDR1 is SQVTM and CDR2 is ANQGSEA in the germline V gene. The same sample was also used in a study of human thymus T cells. That publication notes: It looked as if thymic and blood repertoires used V and J genes in a biased way.

The chain links TRBV29-1 to TRBJ2-1; TRBD2 agrees at 13 bases. The sequence was obtained from a boy less than two years old with a congenital heart defect. The specimen sequenced was thymocytes. The CDR3 is CSALGLAGVDEQFF. CDR3 nucleotides: TGCAGCGCCCTCGGACTAGCGGGAGTTGATGAGCAGTTCTTC.